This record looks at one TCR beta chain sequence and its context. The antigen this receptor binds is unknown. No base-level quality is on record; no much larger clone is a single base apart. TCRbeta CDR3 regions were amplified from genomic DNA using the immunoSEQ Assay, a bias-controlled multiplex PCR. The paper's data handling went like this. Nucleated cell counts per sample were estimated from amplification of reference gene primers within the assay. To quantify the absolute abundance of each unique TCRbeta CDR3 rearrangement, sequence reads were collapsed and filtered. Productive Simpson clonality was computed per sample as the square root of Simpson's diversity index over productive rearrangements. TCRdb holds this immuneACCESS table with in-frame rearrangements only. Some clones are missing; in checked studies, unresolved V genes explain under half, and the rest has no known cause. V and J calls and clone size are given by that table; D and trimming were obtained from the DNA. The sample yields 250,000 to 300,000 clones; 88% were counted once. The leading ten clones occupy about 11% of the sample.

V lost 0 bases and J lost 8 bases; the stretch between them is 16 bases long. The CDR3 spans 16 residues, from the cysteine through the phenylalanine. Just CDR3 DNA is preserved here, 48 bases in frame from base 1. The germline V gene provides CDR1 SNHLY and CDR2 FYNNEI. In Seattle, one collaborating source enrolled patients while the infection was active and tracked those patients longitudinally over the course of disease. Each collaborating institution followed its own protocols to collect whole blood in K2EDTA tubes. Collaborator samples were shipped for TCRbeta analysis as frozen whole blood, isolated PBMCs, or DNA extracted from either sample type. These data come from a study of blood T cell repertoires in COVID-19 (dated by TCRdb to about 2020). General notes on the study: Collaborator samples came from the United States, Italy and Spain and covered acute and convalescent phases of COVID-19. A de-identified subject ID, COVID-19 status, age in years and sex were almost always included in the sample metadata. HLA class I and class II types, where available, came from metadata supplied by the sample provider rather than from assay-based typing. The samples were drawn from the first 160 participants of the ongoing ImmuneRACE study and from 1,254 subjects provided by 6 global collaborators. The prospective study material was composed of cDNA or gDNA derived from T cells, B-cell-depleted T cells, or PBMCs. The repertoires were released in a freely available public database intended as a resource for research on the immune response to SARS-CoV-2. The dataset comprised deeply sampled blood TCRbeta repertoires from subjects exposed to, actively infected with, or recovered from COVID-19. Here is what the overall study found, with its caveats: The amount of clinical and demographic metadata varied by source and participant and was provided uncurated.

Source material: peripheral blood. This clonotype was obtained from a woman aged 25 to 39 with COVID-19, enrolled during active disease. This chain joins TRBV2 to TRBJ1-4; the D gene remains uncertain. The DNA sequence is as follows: TGTGCCAGCAGTGAAGCGAGCGGGTATGGGATGGAAAAACTGTTTTTT. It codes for CASSEASGYGMEKLFF.